This section outlines one TCR beta chain sequence together with its context. The sample comes from a study of blood T cell repertoires in COVID-19. Some clones are missing from TCRdb's copy, which holds only in-frame ones; the method was immunoSEQ multiplex PCR. The sample consists of a few hundred thousand clones, more than 70% of them appearing once. The V gene's germline CDR1 is KGHSH and CDR2 LQKENI. The CDR3 is 14 residues long. The ends were cut back, 3 bases at V and 4 bases at J, with 12 bases in the middle. The sample was PBMCs or T cells enriched from blood (not recorded which). This TCR came from a woman in her forties with acute COVID-19. The gene calls are TRBV18 and TRBJ2-5; D might be TRBD1 (5 bases). CDR3 amino acids: CASSPRRVGETQYF. The DNA for the CDR3 is TGTGCCAGCTCACCCCGCAGGGTCGGAGAGACCCAGTACTTC.